A single sample is the source of the 10 T cell receptor beta chains below, sequenced in a study of T cell clones after liver transplantation. Clones were read by immunoSEQ multiplex PCR, and TCRdb kept only the in-frame ones, dropping some. The repertoire holds more than 9,000 clones, with 78% as singletons. This sample comprised CD8+ T cells from blood, obtained at the 22-month timepoint. The receptors were sampled from a human patient who received a liver transplant. Some T cells may be transferred from the graft donor.

Points on this clone: The identical CDR3 is also encoded by other nucleotide sequences in the sample. The V call is TRBV19, the J call TRBJ1-2, with a possible D match to TRBD1 (6 bases). The CDR3 extends over 14 amino acids. Trimming stripped 7 bases from V and 4 bases from J, with 16 bases between. Germline V CDR1 and CDR2: LNHDA, SQIVND (reference sequence). The CDR3 sequence is CASTWDTKFYGYTF. The DNA for the CDR3 is TGTGCCAGTACCTGGGACACCAAGTTCTATGGCTACACCTTC.

This clone has a single count. The chain joins TRBV12-5 to TRBJ2-5, with a possible D match to TRBD2 (7 bases). This CDR3 region has 16 residues. Trimming left V 5 bases short and J 2 bases short, with 18 bases between. CDR1 LGHNT and CDR2 FRNRAP come from the germline V gene. The CDR3, as DNA: TGTGCTAGTGGTCGGGGGGCTGACCATATACAAGAGACCCAGTACTTC. Translating gives CASGRGADHIQETQYF.

This chain joins TRBV4-2 and TRBJ2-7, with TRBD1 matching 8 bases. The V segment lost 2 bases and the J segment 4 bases; nucleotides outside the gene matches: 10. The CDR3 covers 16 residues. Germline V gives CDR1 LGHNA, CDR2 YNFKEQ. The DNA of the CDR3 is TGTGCCAGCAGCCAATTCCACAGGGGGAAACCATACGAGCAGTACTTC. Encoded protein: CASSQFHRGKPYEQYF.

This clone came up once. This chain links TRBV27 with TRBJ2-5; D is unresolved. CDR3 size: 13 residues. Germline CDR1 is MNHEY and CDR2 is SMNVEV (reference sequence). V was cut by 6 bases and J by 1 base, with 9 bases left in between. The CDR3 loop is CASSPGLQETQYF. The CDR3 DNA reads TGTGCCAGCAGCCCGGGCCTCCAAGAGACCCAGTACTTC.

This clone is labeled as medium-sized (0.01 to 0.1%). The chain couples TRBV2 to TRBJ1-1; D gene uncertain. Between the trimmed V and J ends, which lost 3 bases and 7 bases, there was a span of 9 bases. The CDR3 consists of 12 residues. Per germline, CDR1 SNHLY and CDR2 FYNNEI. This chain's CDR3 is CASSDNRGEAFF. Written as DNA, the CDR3 is TGTGCCAGCAGTGATAACAGAGGTGAAGCTTTCTTT.

This sequence joins TRBV27 and TRBJ1-4; 8 nucleotides agree with TRBD1. V was pared by 4 bases and J by 0 bases, with 4 bases of the junction left unmatched. Germline V gene sequence: CDR1 MNHEY, CDR2 SMNVEV (reference sequence). This CDR3 contains 16 residues. The CDR3 sequence: CASSSRQGPTNEKLFF. The CDR3 nucleotides are TGTGCCAGCAGTTCACGACAGGGGCCAACTAATGAAAAACTGTTTTTT.

The V and J genes are TRBV6-5 and TRBJ2-1; either TRBD1 or TRBD2 may fit D (5 bases each). CDR3 length: 14 amino acids. V was cut by 2 bases and J by 9 bases, with 14 bases left in between. Germline V lookup: CDR1 MNHEY, CDR2 SVGAGI. The CDR3 reads CASSYTTFGGEQFF. The CDR3 DNA follows: TGTGCCAGCAGTTACACGACTTTTGGGGGTGAGCAGTTCTTC.

V gene TRBV6-4 combines with J gene TRBJ2-7; D remains unclear. Germline V gene data show CDR1 as MRHNA and CDR2 as SNTAGT. V dropped 8 bases and J dropped 2 bases, with 13 bases sitting between them. This CDR3 has 13 residues. The CDR3 DNA reads as TGTGCCAGCCAAGTCGGTCTTACCTACGAGCAGTACTTC. It specifies CASQVGLTYEQYF.

This clone qualifies as medium-sized. The chain combines TRBV4-1 with TRBJ1-4; D gene unclear. Germline lookup yields CDR1 MGHRA and CDR2 YSYEKL. This CDR3 is 13 amino acids long. The V gene lost 7 bases and the J gene lost 8 bases, with 14 bases spanning the gap. This chain's CDR3 is CASTGEGGEKLFF. The CDR3 bases are TGCGCCAGCACCGGAGAGGGAGGAGAAAAACTGTTTTTT.

This clone showed up just a few times. The gene calls are TRBV5-4 and TRBJ2-1, with TRBD2 as a possible D gene (6 bases). Trimming took off 1 base at V and 8 bases at J, with 7 bases between the two ends. CDR1 is SGHNT and CDR2 is YYREEE in the germline V gene (reference sequence). The CDR3 sequence is 12 residues long. In DNA form, the CDR3 reads TGTGCCAGCAGCTTGTGGGGGGATGAGCAGTTCTTC. This codes for CASSLWGDEQFF.